The 16 T cell receptor beta chains below all came from one sample that was sequenced in a study of PD-L1 blockade in urothelial cancer. Using immunoSEQ multiplex PCR, the repertoire was profiled, and TCRdb retains in-frame clones only, with some absent. Of more than 35,000 clones listed, 90% are singletons. The sequences come from PBMCs, collected around atezolizumab (anti-PD-L1) treatment. These receptors were obtained from a man between 65 and 80 years old with urothelial cancer.

V usage is TRBV5-1 and J usage is TRBJ2-1; TRBD2 aligns across 11 bases. Unmatched junction bases numbered 12, after V lost 4 bases and J lost 15 bases. The CDR3 loop spans 14 amino acids. Germline values: CDR1 SGHRS, CDR2 YFSETQ. CDR3 in DNA: TGCGCCAGCAGCACGAGGGAACTAGCGGGAGATCGGTTCTTC. It codes for CASSTRELAGDRFF.

V usage is TRBV5-5 and J usage is TRBJ2-2, with D possibly being TRBD2 (5 bases). The germline V gene has CDR1 SGHKS and CDR2 YYEKEE (reference sequence). The V end lost 4 bases, the J end lost 4 bases, and 14 bases lay between the germline ends. The CDR3 totals 15 residues. This chain's CDR3 is CASSLEGTVTGELFF. CDR3 nucleotides: TGTGCCAGCAGCCTCGAGGGCACCGTCACCGGGGAGCTGTTTTTT. Drawing the rest from reference TRBV5-5 and TRBJ2-2, the complete variable domain is DAGVTQSPTHLIKTRGQQVTLRCSPISGHKSVSWYQQVLGQGPQFIFQYYEKEERGRGNFPDRFSARQFPNYSSELNVNALLLGDSALYLCASSLEGTVTGELFFGEGSRLTVL.

Only a few counts were recorded for this clone. This chain joins TRBV28 and TRBJ2-7, with D maybe TRBD2 (6 bases). In germline, CDR1 is MDHEN, CDR2 SYDVKM. The CDR3 spans 17 residues. The V end was cut by 1 base, the J end by 0 bases, with 16 bases between. In DNA, the CDR3 is TGTGCCAGCAGTTTATTGGGCCGGGACTGGATCTCCTACGAGCAGTACTTC. Amino acids: CASSLLGRDWISYEQYF.

V is TRBV10-1 and J is TRBJ2-1, with D possibly TRBD2 on 6 matching bases. V dropped 5 bases and J dropped 0 bases, with 14 bases sitting between them. This CDR3 is 16 amino acids long. Germline values: CDR1 WNHNN, CDR2 SYGVQD (reference sequence). This chain's CDR3 is CASSYPTRDSYNEQFF. CDR3 DNA: TGCGCCAGCAGTTACCCGACGCGGGACTCCTACAATGAGCAGTTCTTC.

This chain uses TRBV7-9 with TRBJ1-3; D is possibly TRBD1 (6 bases). CDR1 is SEHNR and CDR2 is FQNEAQ in the germline V gene (reference sequence). The CDR3 runs 16 residues. V was cut by 5 bases and J by 0 bases, with 14 bases left in between. The CDR3 sequence: CASSPLLDSSGNTIYF. In DNA form, the CDR3 reads TGTGCCAGCAGCCCCTTGCTGGACAGCTCTGGAAACACCATATATTTT.

V gene TRBV28 combines with J gene TRBJ1-2; 7 positions match TRBD1. The trim removed 3 bases at V and 8 bases at J, leaving 21 bases unmatched. Germline V gene sequence: CDR1 MDHEN, CDR2 SYDVKM. This CDR3 spans 18 amino acids. The CDR3 coding sequence is TGTGCCAGCAGTTTCCACGCCCCCAAACAGGGGCCAAATGGAGGCTACACCTTC. Protein product: CASSFHAPKQGPNGGYTF.

Details on this clone: A far bigger clonotype differs at one base, so this is likely a read error. Other DNA variants within this sample encode the same CDR3. The V call is TRBV27, the J call TRBJ1-2; D remains ambiguous. The CDR3 runs to 13 residues. Germline V CDR1 and CDR2: MNHEY, SMNVEV (reference sequence). The V end was cut by 3 bases, the J end by 5 bases, with 10 bases between. The DNA for the CDR3 is TGTGCCAGCAGTTTTGAGGGAAATTATGGCTACACCTTC. Translated, it gives CASSFEGNYGYTF.

The chain is built from TRBV5-4 and TRBJ2-7; 9 nucleotides align to TRBD1. V lost 2 bases to trimming and J lost 6 bases; unmatched junction nucleotides: 12. Germline-derived CDR1 and CDR2 are SGHNT and YYREEE (reference sequence). The CDR3 sequence is 16 residues long. CDR3 nucleotides: TGTGCCAGCAGCTTCTTCCCGACGGGGACAGGGAGCGAGCAGTACTTC. As protein: CASSFFPTGTGSEQYF.

This chain links TRBV28 with TRBJ2-5, with 8 bases identical to TRBD1. V trimming: 5 bases; J trimming: 4 bases; junction bases outside the gene matches: 9. The CDR3 sequence is 15 residues long. Germline V lookup: CDR1 MDHEN, CDR2 SYDVKM. The CDR3 bases are TGTGCCAGCAGTACCAGACAGGGGAGACGAGAGACCCAGTACTTC. Translated, it gives CASSTRQGRRETQYF.

The chain couples TRBV5-1 to TRBJ1-1; the match to TRBD1 covers 7 bases. The V segment lost 4 bases and the J segment 7 bases; nucleotides outside the gene matches: 7. Germline loops: CDR1 SGHRS, CDR2 YFSETQ. The length of the CDR3 is 13 residues. The DNA of the CDR3 is TGCGCCAGCAGCATGAGACAGGGCAGTGAAGCTTTCTTT. Encoded protein: CASSMRQGSEAFF.

The rearrangement joins TRBV7-6 to TRBJ2-1; TRBD2 aligns across 7 bases. There are 16 residues in the CDR3. CDR1 is SGHVS, CDR2 FNYEAQ, per germline. V lost 1 base, J lost 4 bases, and 7 bases stayed unmatched. CDR3 amino acids: CASSLVHGLGYNEQFF. For the CDR3, the DNA is TGTGCCAGCAGCTTAGTTCACGGACTAGGTTACAATGAGCAGTTCTTC.

This rearrangement joins TRBV28 to TRBJ2-7; 10 bases agree with TRBD2. CDR3 length: 15 residues. The germline V gene has CDR1 MDHEN and CDR2 SYDVKM. The V segment lost 5 bases and the J segment 2 bases; nucleotides outside the gene matches: 6. CDR3 bases: TGTGCCAGCAGTCCCAGCGGGAGGGCCACCTACGAGCAGTACTTC. It translates to CASSPSGRATYEQYF.

This chain connects TRBV28 to TRBJ1-5; TRBD1 agrees at 7 bases. The CDR3 covers 15 residues. The V gene's germline CDR1 is MDHEN and CDR2 SYDVKM. The V and J ends lost 10 bases and 4 bases, in that order; junction bases with no gene match: 13. CDR3: CATHRDSQTNQPQHF. The CDR3, as DNA: TGTGCCACTCACCGGGACAGCCAAACTAATCAGCCCCAGCATTTT.

CDR3 residues: CATQTFGSQEQYF. The CDR3 DNA reads TGTGCCACTCAGACATTTGGGTCTCAAGAGCAGTACTTC. The chain carries TRBV19 and TRBJ2-7, with no clear D. The CDR3 runs 13 residues. Germline CDR1 LNHDA, CDR2 SQIVND (reference sequence). Trimming left V 10 bases short and J 7 bases short, with 20 bases between.

The rearrangement uses TRBV5-8 and TRBJ2-3, with 8 positions matching TRBD2. V gave up 2 bases and J gave up 0 bases; unmatched junction bases: 2. The germline gives CDR1 SGHTS, CDR2 YDEGEE. The CDR3 runs 15 residues. CDR3 in amino acids: CASSFGLASTDTQYF. The CDR3 coding sequence is TGTGCCAGCAGCTTTGGACTAGCCAGCACAGATACGCAGTATTTT.

V and J are TRBV2 and TRBJ1-1, with a weak D call TRBD1 (6 bases). This CDR3 is built from 15 residues. V was shortened by 2 bases and J by 1 base, with 11 bases between the two germline ends. Per germline, CDR1 SNHLY and CDR2 FYNNEI. The CDR3 DNA reads TGTGCCAGCAGTGAACAGGGGACGGCGAACACTGAAGCTTTCTTT. Protein: CASSEQGTANTEAFF.